This is a list of T cell receptor beta chains from one sample in a study of cytomegalovirus exposure and HLA in healthy donors. The repertoire was sequenced with immunoSEQ multiplex PCR; TCRdb's copy has only in-frame clones and lacks some. The sample has approximately 140,000 clones, roughly 88% seen once. The sequenced sample consisted of PBMCs. These receptors came from a man aged 50 to 59 in good health and CMV-seronegative. Each CDR3 is given with its conserved first and last residue. A D gene is named only where the DNA matches it firmly. The size field is filled for only some rows; it gives once, few, many or a size class.

v_gene	d_gene	abundance	j_gene	CDR3nt	CDR3aa
TRBV10-3	-	few	TRBJ1-2	TGTGCCATCACTACCGGACAGTCTTTAAACTATGGCTACACCTTC	CAITTGQSLNYGYTF
TRBV6-6	TRBD2	-	TRBJ2-7	TGTGCAGCGGGACTTTACGAGCAGTACTTC	CAAGLYEQYF
TRBV7-2	-	-	TRBJ2-6	TGTGCCAGCTCCACCGCTGGGGCCAACGTCCAGACTTTC	CASSTAGANVQTF
TRBV5-5	-	-	TRBJ1-2	TGTGCCAGCAGCTTGGCTACGGAGTCGGGTGGCTACACCTTC	CASSLATESGGYTF
TRBV7-9	-	-	TRBJ1-1	TGTGCCAGCAGCTTAGAGGGGTACGGACAAGCTTTCTTT	CASSLEGYGQAFF
TRBV19	-	-	TRBJ2-1	TGTGCCACTCGCCGGGGATTATTCGGGAATGAGCAGTTCTTC	CATRRGLFGNEQFF
TRBV13	-	-	TRBJ2-1	TGTGCCAGCAGCTCCCGTAGGCGGAGCTCCTACAATGAGCAGTTCTTC	CASSSRRRSSYNEQFF
TRBV5-5	-	-	TRBJ2-7	TGTGCCAGCAGCCTCTCAGGCGCGCAGGGCTACGAGCAGTACTTC	CASSLSGAQGYEQYF
TRBV4-2	TRBD2	-	TRBJ2-1	TGTGCCAGCAGCCAACACTCACTAGCGGGGGCCGACAATGAGCAGTTCTTC	CASSQHSLAGADNEQFF
TRBV12-5	-	-	TRBJ1-4	TGTGCTAGTGGTTTGGGCGTAGCGATGGCCTTGGATGAAAAACTGTTTTTT	CASGLGVAMALDEKLFF
TRBV2	TRBD2	-	TRBJ2-7	TGTGCCAGCGCCGGACTAGCGGGGGCGTATTTATCCTACGAGCAGTACTTC	CASAGLAGAYLSYEQYF
TRBV30	-	-	TRBJ1-3	TGTGCCTGGAGTCACACGAATACAGTTATCTCTGGAAACACCATATATTTT	CAWSHTNTVISGNTIYF
TRBV19	-	-	TRBJ2-7	TGTGCCAGTAGTAATTTACAGGGATACGAGCAGTACTTC	CASSNLQGYEQYF
TRBV27	-	-	TRBJ1-6	TGTGCCAGCAGTTTACAGGGTTATAATTCACCCCTCCACTTT	CASSLQGYNSPLHF
TRBV2	TRBD2	-	TRBJ2-3	TGTGCCAGCAGGATCGGGGGGGCCCGTAGCACAGATACGCAGTATTTT	CASRIGGARSTDTQYF
TRBV7-3	TRBD1	-	TRBJ2-5	TGTGCCAGCAGCCAAGGGACAGGCAAAGAGACCCAGTACTTC	CASSQGTGKETQYF
TRBV14	-	-	TRBJ2-3	TGTGCCAGCAGCCCCAGCTGGGGCGAGAGCACAGATACGCAGTATTTT	CASSPSWGESTDTQYF
TRBV7-2	TRBD2	-	TRBJ2-1	TGTGCCAGCACCACGACTAGCGGGGCCATCTCGGCGGGGTTCTTC	CASTTTSGAISAGFF
TRBV10-3	TRBD1	-	TRBJ1-1	TGTGCCATCAGTGAGTCAGACAGGGTAGGCGTAGAAGCTTTCTTT	CAISESDRVGVEAFF
TRBV5-1	-	-	TRBJ1-6	TGCGCCAGCAGACAGGCGGAAAGCTCCTATAATTCACCCCTCCACTTT	CASRQAESSYNSPLHF
TRBV11-3	-	-	TRBJ2-7	TGTGCCAGCAGCTTAGATGCGGGAACCTACGAGCAGTACTTC	CASSLDAGTYEQYF
TRBV15	TRBD1	few	TRBJ2-6	TGTGCCACCAGCGCGAAACACAGGGGAGCTCTCTCTGGGGCCAACGTCCTGACTTTC	CATSAKHRGALSGANVLTF
TRBV9	-	-	TRBJ1-4	TGTGCCAGCAGCGGACGATCAGGGTTGAATGAAAAACTGTTTTTT	CASSGRSGLNEKLFF
TRBV7-9	-	-	TRBJ1-2	TGTGCCAGCAGCGTAGTGGGACTGGTGGATGGCTACACCTTC	CASSVVGLVDGYTF
TRBV19	TRBD1	-	TRBJ1-1	TGTGCCAGTAGTAAGGACAGGATTGAGGCTTTCTTT	CASSKDRIEAFF
TRBV4-2	TRBD2	-	TRBJ2-5	TGTGCCAGCAGCCACGTCCGGCGGGGGGGCCCGGACCAAGAGACCCAGTACTTC	CASSHVRRGGPDQETQYF
TRBV5-6	-	-	TRBJ1-5	TGTGCCAGCAGCCTAGGACAAAGCAATCAGCCCCAGCATTTT	CASSLGQSNQPQHF
TRBV11-2	TRBD1	-	TRBJ2-7	TGTGCCAGCAGCGACTACCGGGACAGCAAACTCTCCTACGAGCAGTACTTC	CASSDYRDSKLSYEQYF
TRBV5-5	TRBD2	once	TRBJ2-7	TGTGCCAGCAGCTTGATTTCGGGGGGACACGAGCAGTACTTC	CASSLISGGHEQYF
TRBV4-3	-	-	TRBJ2-7	TGCGCCAGCAGCCAAGATTTTGACAGTTCCTACGAGCAGTACTTC	CASSQDFDSSYEQYF
TRBV10-2	TRBD2	-	TRBJ2-2	TGCGCCAGCAGGGGGACCCGGGACTACGATTACACCGGGGAGCTGTTTTTT	CASRGTRDYDYTGELFF
TRBV9	-	-	TRBJ1-1	TGTGCCAGCAGCCTCAGGGTTATCGACACTGAAGCTTTCTTT	CASSLRVIDTEAFF
TRBV10-3	-	-	TRBJ1-5	TGTGCCATCAGCAGGGTCGTGAGCAATCAGCCCCAGCATTTT	CAISRVVSNQPQHF
TRBV6-5	TRBD2	-	TRBJ2-1	TGTGCCAGCAGTTACTCGCTAGCGGGGGGAAGTGAGCAGTTCTTC	CASSYSLAGGSEQFF
TRBV19	-	-	TRBJ1-5	TGTGCCAGTAGTGTACAGGGCGTTCAGCCCCAGCATTTT	CASSVQGVQPQHF
TRBV30	TRBD2	once	TRBJ2-7	TGTGCCTGGAGTCCTAGCGGGGGGGCCTACGAGCAGTACTTC	CAWSPSGGAYEQYF
TRBV6-5	TRBD2	-	TRBJ2-7	TGTGCCAGCAGTTACTCGGGGGGGGTGCTCTCCGAGCAGTACTTC	CASSYSGGVLSEQYF
TRBV10-3	-	-	TRBJ1-5	TGTGCCATCAGCGGCGGACAGACTAATCAGCCCCAGCATTTT	CAISGGQTNQPQHF
TRBV4-1	-	few	TRBJ1-1	TGCGCCAGCAGCCAATCATTGTCAGAAGCTTTCTTT	CASSQSLSEAFF
TRBV6-4	TRBD2	few	TRBJ2-3	TGTGCCAGCAGTGACTCGCGGGGGGACACAGATACGCAGTATTTT	CASSDSRGDTDTQYF
TRBV7-8	TRBD1	-	TRBJ2-2	TGTGCCAGCAGCATAGGACAGGCGAACACCGGGGAGCTGTTTTTT	CASSIGQANTGELFF
TRBV5-1	-	-	TRBJ2-7	TGCGCCAGCAGCTTGGGACCACAGAGCTCCTACGAGCAGTACTTC	CASSLGPQSSYEQYF
TRBV2	TRBD1	-	TRBJ1-2	TGTGCCAGCAGCGACCAGGACAGGGTTGGATATGGCTACACCTTC	CASSDQDRVGYGYTF
TRBV11-2	-	-	TRBJ2-2	TGTGCCAGCAGCCCCGGAGGGCACGGGGAGCTGTTTTTT	CASSPGGHGELFF
TRBV7-9	-	-	TRBJ2-7	TGTGCCAGCAGCCCAGGGACTGCCGGGTACGAGCAGTACTTC	CASSPGTAGYEQYF
TRBV21-1	-	-	TRBJ1-1	TGTGCCAGCTGGAGAGGTTGGGGGCACAGATCCGTGTCGGCTTTCTTT	CASWRGWGHRSVSAFF
TRBV14	-	-	TRBJ2-7	TGTGCCAGCAGCCCTCATACTAGTTCTTCCTACGAGCAGTACTTC	CASSPHTSSSYEQYF
TRBV30	-	-	TRBJ1-2	TGTGCCTGGAGTGGCCCCCCAGGAAAGGGCTACACCTTC	CAWSGPPGKGYTF
TRBV5-3	-	-	TRBJ1-5	TGTGCCAGAAGCTTATGGGGGATGACAGGTCCCCGTAATCAGCCCCAGCATTTT	CARSLWGMTGPRNQPQHF
TRBV4-1	TRBD2	-	TRBJ2-7	TGCGCCAGCAGCCAAGGTCCTAGCGGGGGGCCCGATATGTACGAGCAGTACTTC	CASSQGPSGGPDMYEQYF
TRBV7-6	-	-	TRBJ1-3	TGTGCCAGCAGCTTAGGTACGACAATCGGAAACACCATATATTTT	CASSLGTTIGNTIYF
TRBV5-1	TRBD2	-	TRBJ2-7	TGCGCCAGCAGCTTTGGACTAGCTACCTACGAGCAGTACTTC	CASSFGLATYEQYF
TRBV25-1	-	-	TRBJ2-1	TGTGCCAGCAGTGACTGGACTCAGAGTAGCTACAATGAGCAGTTCTTC	CASSDWTQSSYNEQFF
TRBV10-3	TRBD1	-	TRBJ2-7	TGTGCCATCAGTGAGTCAGGACAGGGAGCCCACTACGAGCAGTACTTC	CAISESGQGAHYEQYF